The 23 T cell receptor beta chains reported below all come from one sample, sequenced in a study of monozygotic twins with inflammatory bowel disease. TCRdb reanalyzed the 5' RACE reads, giving one entry per CDR3 protein sequence and no DNA. Its table lists fewer than 350,000 distinct CDR3 sequences. The sequencing input was blood. Every receptor here comes from a human donor with ulcerative colitis or Crohn's disease, or a healthy co-twin of an affected twin (not recorded which).

V is TRBV5-4 and J is TRBJ2-1; TCRdb's D call, TRBD1, is unchecked because there is no DNA. CDR1 SGHNT and CDR2 YYREEE come from the germline V gene (reference sequence). The CDR3 consists of 15 residues. The chain's CDR3 is CASVPGGSSYNEQFF.

The chain recombines TRBV27 with TRBJ2-1; the D call of TRBD2 rests on TCRdb alone, since no DNA is present to check it. Germline V CDR1 and CDR2: MNHEY, SMNVEV (reference sequence). The CDR3 is made up of 17 amino acids. CDR3 loop: CASSFVAGQSSYNEQFF.

The V gene is TRBV20-1, the J gene TRBJ1-6; as DNA is missing, the TRBD1 call by TCRdb cannot be tested. Germline CDR1 reads DFQATT; CDR2 reads SNEGSKA (reference sequence). The CDR3 totals 15 residues. The CDR3 region is CSASFVQEYNSPLHF.

This rearrangement joins TRBV7-9 to TRBJ2-7; TCRdb proposes TRBD1, but this gene call is untestable without DNA. Germline V gene data show CDR1 as SEHNR and CDR2 as FQNEAQ (reference sequence). The CDR3 has 14 residues. CDR3: CASSLGVPSYEQYF.

This chain links TRBV5-1 with TRBJ2-7; TCRdb's D gene call, TRBD2, goes unchecked for lack of DNA. The CDR3 consists of 15 residues. CDR1 and CDR2 from the germline V gene are SGHRS and YFSETQ. The CDR3 reads CASSLGGAGSYEQYF.

The rearrangement uses TRBV3-1 and TRBJ2-7; without DNA, the TCRdb call of TRBD1 cannot be checked. The CDR3 totals 15 residues. The germline V gene encodes CDR1 LGHDT and CDR2 YNNKEL (reference sequence). The CDR3 sequence is CASSQDWTGSYEQYF.

J is TRBJ2-2 and V is TRBV5-1. Germline CDR1 reads SGHRS; CDR2 reads YFSETQ. This CDR3 has 11 residues. This CDR3 is CASSLTGVLFF.

The chain has TRBV10-3 and TRBJ2-1; the D call from TCRdb, TRBD1, cannot be confirmed without DNA. CDR1 is ENHRY and CDR2 is SYGVKD in the germline V gene. The CDR3 spans 12 residues. This chain's CDR3 is CAITAGATEQFF.

The CDR3 sequence is CASSSTGLKETQYF. The rearrangement links TRBV7-6 to TRBJ2-5; TCRdb designates TRBD1, a call that cannot be tested without DNA. Germline CDR1 and CDR2: SGHVS and FNYEAQ. There are 14 residues in the CDR3.

The V and J genes are TRBV10-1 and TRBJ2-1; the TRBD1 assignment by TCRdb is unverifiable without DNA. From germline, CDR1 is WNHNN and CDR2 SYGVQD (reference sequence). The CDR3 runs 14 residues. This CDR3 reads CASSRESSYNEQFF.

The chain uses TRBV5-1 and TRBJ2-7. This CDR3 region has 13 residues. Germline CDR1 SGHRS, CDR2 YFSETQ. The CDR3: CASSSSSSYEQYF.

The chain has TRBV27 and TRBJ2-7; checking the TCRdb D call of TRBD1 is not possible without DNA. CDR1 is MNHEY, CDR2 SMNVEV, per germline (reference sequence). This CDR3 has 13 amino acids. The CDR3 sequence: CASSTTGPYEQYF.

This chain joins TRBV10-3 and TRBJ2-1; TCRdb's assignment of TRBD1 cannot be checked, as there is no DNA. Germline V gives CDR1 ENHRY, CDR2 SYGVKD. The CDR3 extends over 16 amino acids. The CDR3 loop is CAISESTGRVAMEQFF.

The J gene is TRBJ2-1, the V gene TRBV5-4; as DNA is missing, the TRBD2 call by TCRdb cannot be tested. There are 15 residues in the CDR3. Looked up from germline, CDR1 is SGHNT and CDR2 is YYREEE (reference sequence). CDR3 amino acids: CASSLGDLAHNEQFF. The full variable domain, in which reference TRBV5-4 and TRBJ2-1 provide the parts outside the CDR3, is ETGVTQSPTHLIKTRGQQVTLRCSSQSGHNTVSWYQQALGQGPQFIFQYYREEENGRGNFPPRFSGLQFPNYSSELNVNALELDDSALYLCASSLGDLAHNEQFFGPGTRLTVL.

This chain joins TRBV20-1 and TRBJ2-3; absent DNA, TCRdb's TRBD2 call cannot be checked. CDR3 length: 15 residues. The germline V gene has CDR1 DFQATT and CDR2 SNEGSKA (reference sequence). The CDR3 protein is CSALPLAGVKDTQYF.

The chain employs TRBV7-2 and TRBJ1-5; TCRdb proposes TRBD1, but this gene call is untestable without DNA. The CDR3 has 16 residues. Germline V gene data show CDR1 as SGHTA and CDR2 as FQGNSA. The CDR3 spells CASSLNRGRRIQPQHF. Full variable domain (missing parts from reference TRBV7-2 and TRBJ1-5): GAGVSQSPSNKVTEKGKDVELRCDPISGHTALYWYRQSLGQGLEFLIYFQGNSAPDKSGLPSDRFSAERTGGSVSTLTIQRTQQEDSAVYLCASSLNRGRRIQPQHFGDGTRLSIL.

The J gene is TRBJ2-3, the V gene TRBV5-1; the TRBD2 assignment by TCRdb is unverifiable without DNA. This CDR3 region has 19 residues. Germline V gene lookup returns CDR1 SGHRS and CDR2 YFSETQ. The CDR3 spells CASSLSQVKRGPSTDTQYF.

The rearrangement links TRBV19 to TRBJ1-1; TCRdb picks TRBD1, but there is no DNA to check that call. The length of the CDR3 is 13 residues. Germline CDR1 and CDR2: LNHDA and SQIVND (reference sequence). The CDR3 spells CASSTQRGTEAFF.

The V call is TRBV4-1, the J call TRBJ1-5. This CDR3 has 15 amino acids. Germline lookup yields CDR1 MGHRA and CDR2 YSYEKL. CDR3 in amino acids: CASSRTDGLYQPQHF.

The rearrangement uses TRBV5-1 and TRBJ1-1; no DNA is available, so the TRBD1 call from TCRdb remains unchecked. The length of the CDR3 is 14 residues. CDR1 and CDR2 from the germline V gene are SGHRS and YFSETQ. The CDR3 sequence is CASTRRGQGSEAFF.

The chain has TRBV10-2 and TRBJ2-3; checking the TCRdb D call of TRBD2 is not possible without DNA. This CDR3 is built from 15 residues. Germline V CDR1 and CDR2: WSHSY, SAAADI. CDR3 in amino acids: CASSPNRGLANTQYF.

The genes are TRBV28 and TRBJ2-3; TCRdb reports TRBD1, a call that lacks DNA to check it against. Germline lookup yields CDR1 MDHEN and CDR2 SYDVKM. There are 13 residues in the CDR3. The CDR3 loop is CASSFRDRDTQYF.

V and J are TRBV7-2 and TRBJ2-7; without DNA, the TCRdb call of TRBD2 cannot be checked. The CDR3 is 14 residues long. Germline V gene data show CDR1 as SGHTA and CDR2 as FQGNSA. The CDR3 protein is CASSLNSGVYDQYF. Full variable domain (rest looked up from reference TRBV7-2 and TRBJ2-7): GAGVSQSPSNKVTEKGKDVELRCDPISGHTALYWYRQSLGQGLEFLIYFQGNSAPDKSGLPSDRFSAERTGGSVSTLTIQRTQQEDSAVYLCASSLNSGVYDQYFGPGTRLTVT.